This record covers a single T cell receptor beta chain. The CDR3 sequence is 19 residues long. The germline gives CDR1 MNHNS, CDR2 SASEGT. The junction had 17 bases not matched to a gene; V was cut back by 2 bases and J by 9 bases. Produced via immunoSEQ multiplex PCR; TCRdb's table is partial and in-frame only. This table holds 140,000 to 150,000 clones, more than 75% found once. The sample is drawn from a study of blood T cell repertoires in COVID-19. Across the whole study: In each case, the material was cDNA or gDNA derived from T cells, B-cell-depleted T cells, or PBMCs.

Source material: peripheral blood. The rearrangement joins TRBV6-1 to TRBJ2-1; 12 bases match TRBD2. The TCR comes from a human donor with acute or convalescent COVID-19. The donor label of this sample is uncertain. CDR3 residues: CASSERIPSGGARVSEQFF. Written as DNA, the CDR3 is TGTGCCAGCAGTGAAAGAATACCTAGCGGGGGGGCCCGGGTTAGTGAGCAGTTCTTC.